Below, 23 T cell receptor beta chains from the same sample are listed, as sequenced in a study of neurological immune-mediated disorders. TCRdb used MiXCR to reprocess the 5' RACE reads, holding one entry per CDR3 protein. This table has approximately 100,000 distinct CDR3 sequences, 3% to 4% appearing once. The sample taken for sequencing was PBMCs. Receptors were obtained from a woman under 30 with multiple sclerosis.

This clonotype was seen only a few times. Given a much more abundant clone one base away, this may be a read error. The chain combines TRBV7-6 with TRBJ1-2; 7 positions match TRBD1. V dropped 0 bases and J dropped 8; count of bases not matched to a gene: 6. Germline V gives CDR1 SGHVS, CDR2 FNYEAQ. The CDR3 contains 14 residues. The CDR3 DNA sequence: TGTGCCAGCAGCTTAGCGAAGGGGGCTGAAGGCTACACCTTC. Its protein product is CASSLAKGAEGYTF. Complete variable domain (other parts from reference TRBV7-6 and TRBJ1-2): GAGVSQSPRYKVTKRGQDVALRCDPISGHVSLYWYRQALGQGPEFLTYFNYEAQQDKSGLPNDRFSAERPEGSISTLTIQRTEQRDSAMYRCASSLAKGAEGYTFGSGTRLTVV.

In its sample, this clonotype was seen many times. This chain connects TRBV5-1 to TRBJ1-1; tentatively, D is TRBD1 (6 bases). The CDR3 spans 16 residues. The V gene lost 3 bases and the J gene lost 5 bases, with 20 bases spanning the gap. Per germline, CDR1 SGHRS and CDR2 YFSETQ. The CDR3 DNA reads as TGCGCCAGCAGCTCTGTGATGGGGGGCAGGAGGACTGAAGCTTTCTTT. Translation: CASSSVMGGRRTEAFF.

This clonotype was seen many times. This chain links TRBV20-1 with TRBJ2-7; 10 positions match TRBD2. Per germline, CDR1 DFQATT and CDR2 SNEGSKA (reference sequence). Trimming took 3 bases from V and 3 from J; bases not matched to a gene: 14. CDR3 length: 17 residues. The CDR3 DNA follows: TGCAGTGCTAGGGGCGGGCTAGCGGGAGTTGGGCGCTACGAGCAGTACTTC. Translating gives CSARGGLAGVGRYEQYF.

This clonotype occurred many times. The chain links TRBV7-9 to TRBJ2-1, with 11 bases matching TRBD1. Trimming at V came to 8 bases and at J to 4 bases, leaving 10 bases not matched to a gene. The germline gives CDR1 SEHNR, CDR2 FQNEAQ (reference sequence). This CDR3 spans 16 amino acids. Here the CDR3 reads CASPPSGQGAYNEQFF. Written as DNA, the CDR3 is TGTGCCAGCCCCCCTAGTGGACAGGGGGCATACAATGAGCAGTTCTTC. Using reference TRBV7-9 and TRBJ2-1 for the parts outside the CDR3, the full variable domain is DTGVSQNPRHKITKRGQNVTFRCDPISEHNRLYWYRQTLGQGPEFLTYFQNEAQLEKSRLLSDRFSAERPKGSFSTLEIQRTEQGDSAMYLCASPPSGQGAYNEQFFGPGTRLTVL.

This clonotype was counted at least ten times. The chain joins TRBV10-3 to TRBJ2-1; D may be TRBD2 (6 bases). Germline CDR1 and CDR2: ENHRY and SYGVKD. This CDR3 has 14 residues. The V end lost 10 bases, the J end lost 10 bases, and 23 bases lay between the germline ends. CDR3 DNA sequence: TGTGCCACCACGCCCCGGGACTCGTCAGCCGAGCAGTTCTTC. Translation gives CATTPRDSSAEQFF.

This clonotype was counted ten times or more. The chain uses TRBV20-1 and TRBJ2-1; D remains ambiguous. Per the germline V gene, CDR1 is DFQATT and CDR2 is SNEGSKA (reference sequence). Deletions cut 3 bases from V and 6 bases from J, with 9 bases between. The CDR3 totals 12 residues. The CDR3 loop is CSASAAGNEQFF. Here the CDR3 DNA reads TGCAGTGCTAGTGCAGCCGGCAATGAGCAGTTCTTC.

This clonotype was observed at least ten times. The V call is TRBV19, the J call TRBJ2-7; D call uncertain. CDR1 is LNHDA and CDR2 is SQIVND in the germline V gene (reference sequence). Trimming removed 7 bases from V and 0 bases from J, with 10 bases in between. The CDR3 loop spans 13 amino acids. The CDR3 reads CASKAVSSYEQYF. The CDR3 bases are TGTGCCAGTAAGGCCGTGAGCTCCTACGAGCAGTACTTC.

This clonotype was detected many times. The CDR3 DNA is TGTGCCAGCAGTGACCCCAAAGAGGCTAAGGGCTATGGCTACACCTTC. It yields the protein CASSDPKEAKGYGYTF. The V and J genes are TRBV6-6 and TRBJ1-2; D gene ambiguous. Germline loops: CDR1 MNHNY, CDR2 SVGAGI (reference sequence). V was trimmed by 5 bases and J by 4 bases, leaving 20 bases between them. CDR3 length: 16 residues.

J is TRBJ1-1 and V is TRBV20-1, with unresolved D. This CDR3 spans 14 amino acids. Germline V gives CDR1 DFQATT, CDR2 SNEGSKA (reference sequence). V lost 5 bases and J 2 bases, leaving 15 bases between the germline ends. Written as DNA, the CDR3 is TGCAGTGCTCGACCTGGCAGGCCCAACACTGAAGCTTTCTTT. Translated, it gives CSARPGRPNTEAFF.

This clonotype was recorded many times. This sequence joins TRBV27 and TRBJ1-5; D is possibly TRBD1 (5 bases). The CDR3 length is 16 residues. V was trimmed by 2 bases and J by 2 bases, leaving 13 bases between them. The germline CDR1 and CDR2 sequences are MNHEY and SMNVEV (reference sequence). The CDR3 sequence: CASSLTGVEGNQPQHF. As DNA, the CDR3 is TGTGCCAGCAGTTTAACGGGGGTTGAAGGCAATCAGCCCCAGCATTTT.

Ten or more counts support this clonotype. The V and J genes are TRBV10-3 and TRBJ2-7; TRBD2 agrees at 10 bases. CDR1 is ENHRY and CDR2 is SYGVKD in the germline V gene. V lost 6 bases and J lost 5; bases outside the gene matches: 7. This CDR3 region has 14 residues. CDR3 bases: TGTGCCATCAGCCTACTAGCGGGAAAGGACGAGCAGTACTTC. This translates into CAISLLAGKDEQYF.

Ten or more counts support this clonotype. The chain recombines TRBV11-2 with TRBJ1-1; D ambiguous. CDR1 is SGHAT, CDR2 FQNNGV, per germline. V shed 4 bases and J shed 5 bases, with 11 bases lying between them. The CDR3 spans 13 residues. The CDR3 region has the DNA TGTGCCAGCAGCTCCCAACTTGAAACTGAAGCTTTCTTT. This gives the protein CASSSQLETEAFF.

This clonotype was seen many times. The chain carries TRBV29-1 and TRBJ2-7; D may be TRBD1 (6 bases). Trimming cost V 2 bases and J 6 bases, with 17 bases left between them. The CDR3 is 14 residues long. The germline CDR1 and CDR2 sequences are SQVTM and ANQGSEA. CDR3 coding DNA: TGCAGCGTTGAATCCGCAGGGGAAGTGGCCGAGCAGTACTTC. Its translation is CSVESAGEVAEQYF.

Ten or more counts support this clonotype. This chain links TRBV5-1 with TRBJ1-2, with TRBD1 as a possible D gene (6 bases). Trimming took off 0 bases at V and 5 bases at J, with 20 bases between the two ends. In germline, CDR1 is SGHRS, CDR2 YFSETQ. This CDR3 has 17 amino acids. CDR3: CASSLGAFDGGPYGYTF. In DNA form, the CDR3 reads TGCGCCAGCAGCTTGGGTGCTTTTGACGGGGGCCCTTATGGCTACACCTTC.

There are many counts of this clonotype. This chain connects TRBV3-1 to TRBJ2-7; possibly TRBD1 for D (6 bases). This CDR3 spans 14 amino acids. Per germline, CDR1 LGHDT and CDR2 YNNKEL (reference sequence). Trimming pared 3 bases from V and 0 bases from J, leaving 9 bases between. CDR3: CASSQEDSSYEQYF. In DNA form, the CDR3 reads TGTGCCAGCAGCCAGGAGGACAGCTCCTACGAGCAGTACTTC.

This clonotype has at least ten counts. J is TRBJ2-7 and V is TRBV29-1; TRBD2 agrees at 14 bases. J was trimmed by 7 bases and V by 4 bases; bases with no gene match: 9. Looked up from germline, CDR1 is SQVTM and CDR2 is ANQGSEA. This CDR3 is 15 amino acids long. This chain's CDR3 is CSVGGLAGGGAEQYF. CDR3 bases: TGCAGCGTTGGAGGACTAGCGGGAGGTGGGGCGGAGCAGTACTTC.

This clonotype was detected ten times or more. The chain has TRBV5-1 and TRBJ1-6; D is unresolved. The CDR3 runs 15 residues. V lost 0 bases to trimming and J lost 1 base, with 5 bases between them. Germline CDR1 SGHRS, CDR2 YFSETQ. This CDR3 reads CASSLDGSYNSPLHF. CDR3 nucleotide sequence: TGCGCCAGCAGCTTGGACGGTTCCTATAATTCACCCCTCCACTTT.

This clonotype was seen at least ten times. CDR3 bases: TGCAGTGCTAGAGATCAGAGGGAGGGGGGTAGCACAGATACGCAGTATTTT. Amino acid sequence: CSARDQREGGSTDTQYF. The rearrangement joins TRBV20-1 to TRBJ2-3; D may be TRBD2 (7 bases). The CDR3 has 17 amino acids. Trimming took 0 bases from V and 0 from J, leaving 16 bases between them. Per germline, CDR1 DFQATT and CDR2 SNEGSKA (reference sequence).

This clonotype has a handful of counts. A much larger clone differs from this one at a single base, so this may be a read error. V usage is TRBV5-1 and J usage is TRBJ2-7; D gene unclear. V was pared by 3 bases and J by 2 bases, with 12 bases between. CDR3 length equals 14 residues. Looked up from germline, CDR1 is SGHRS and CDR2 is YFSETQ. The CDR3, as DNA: TGCGCCAGCAGCTCTGGAAAGGCTCCCTACGAGCAGTACTTC. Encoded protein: CASSSGKAPYEQYF. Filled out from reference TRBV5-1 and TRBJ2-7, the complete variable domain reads KAGVTQTPRYLIKTRGQQVTLSCSPISGHRSVSWYQQTPGQGLQFLFEYFSETQRNKGNFPGRFSGRQFSNSRSEMNVSTLELGDSALYLCASSSGKAPYEQYFGPGTRLTVT.

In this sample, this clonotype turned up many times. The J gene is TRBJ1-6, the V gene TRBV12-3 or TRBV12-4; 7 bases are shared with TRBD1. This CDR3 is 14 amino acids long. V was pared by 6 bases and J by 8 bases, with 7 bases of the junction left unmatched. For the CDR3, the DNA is TGTGCCAGCAGGGACCGGGACAGTTATTCACCCCTCCACTTT. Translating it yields CASRDRDSYSPLHF.

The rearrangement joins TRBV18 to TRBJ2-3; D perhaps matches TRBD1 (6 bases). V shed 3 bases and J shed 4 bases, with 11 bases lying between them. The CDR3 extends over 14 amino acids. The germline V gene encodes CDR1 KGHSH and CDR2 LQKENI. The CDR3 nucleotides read TGTGCCAGCTCACCTCGTGGGGGCGCAGATACGCAGTATTTT. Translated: CASSPRGGADTQYF.

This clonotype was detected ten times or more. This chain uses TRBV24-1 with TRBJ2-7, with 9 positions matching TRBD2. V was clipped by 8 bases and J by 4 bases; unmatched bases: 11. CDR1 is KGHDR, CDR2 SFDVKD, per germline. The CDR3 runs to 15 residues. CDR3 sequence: CATNLGGGEDYEQYF. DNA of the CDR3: TGTGCCACCAACCTTGGCGGGGGGGAAGATTACGAGCAGTACTTC.

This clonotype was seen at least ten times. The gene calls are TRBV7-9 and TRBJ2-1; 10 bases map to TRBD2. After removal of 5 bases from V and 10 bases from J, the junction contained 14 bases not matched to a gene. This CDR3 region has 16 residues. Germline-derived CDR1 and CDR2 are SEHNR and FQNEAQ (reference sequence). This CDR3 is CASSTLAGARGMEQFF. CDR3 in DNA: TGTGCCAGCAGCACTCTAGCGGGGGCCCGAGGAATGGAGCAGTTCTTC.